This TCR beta chain is from a study of PD-L1 blockade in urothelial cancer. Study details: Of 29 to 30 patients, around 25 were males with bladder-origin urothelial cancer.

Into every PCR, synthetic TCR analog templates were spiked. The method was immunoSEQ multiplex PCR; TCRdb's version includes in-frame clones alone and lacks a portion of them. The profile shows tens of thousands of clones, roughly 88% of them singletons. With 4 bases clipped from V and 9 bases from J, the junction kept 10 bases outside the gene matches. Per germline, CDR1 KGHSH and CDR2 LQKENI. The CDR3 contains 15 residues. Noted time point: peripheral blood 6 weeks after treatment start. Pretreatment and on-treatment blood mononuclear cell samples were taken, totaling between 1 and 8 time points per patient.

The starting material was PBMCs, obtained around atezolizumab (anti-PD-L1) treatment. The gene calls are TRBV18 and TRBJ2-1; TRBD2 matches 9 bases. This clonotype originated in a man in his fifties or sixties with urothelial cancer. The CDR3 protein is CASSRPRGREAEQFF. In DNA, the CDR3 is TGTGCCAGCTCACGACCCCGCGGGAGGGAGGCTGAGCAGTTCTTC.